This T cell receptor (beta chain) is from a study of metastatic and nonmetastatic thyroid tumors (TCRdb year 2020). Regarding the study in general: For patients with malignant and with benign thyroid disease, the researchers compared repertoires between peripheral blood samples and tumor or nodule tissue samples. On the study overall, not on this receptor specifically: In both blood and tumor samples, malignant tumors were reported to have significantly higher TCR beta diversity than benign nodules.

Receptor amplification or capture employed PCR. The sequencer was an Illumina HiSeq 4000. High-throughput sequencing was used to profile the TCR beta-chain CDR3 region of each patient. As for how the authors treated the data: The researchers built a classifier to tell apart papillary thyroid cancer patients with distant metastasis, based on CDR3 differences among clinicopathological groups. To measure repertoire diversity the researchers used the Shannon index, while the Morisita-Horn index served to gauge how similar the tumor and blood repertoires were. The public reads were run again by TCRdb, first through fastp at Q25 and then through MiXCR, and only productive beta chains were kept. The V and J calls and clone size are TCRdb's, not the authors'. For this sample the table gives roughly 4,000 clones, of which roughly a third were detected only once. The ten largest clones capture about 25% of the sample.

The table lists this clone with a few counts. The target of this receptor is not known. No base qualities exist here, and no much larger clone lies one base off it. The V end loses 8 bases and the J end loses 0 bases, and a stretch of 17 bases separates them. The CDR3 spans 16 residues, from the cysteine through the phenylalanine. Left in the record is the CDR3 DNA by itself, 48 bases read in frame from the first base. CDR1 and CDR2 (MDHEN, SYDVKM) derive from the germline V gene. Before undergoing thyroid surgery, none of the patients had been given any kind of treatment. The study retrospectively analysed patient clinical samples collected from the early 2010s to the late 2010s using T-cell receptor beta sequencing.

Sequencing input: adjacent normal tissue. The chain is encoded by TRBV28 joined to TRBJ1-3, and TRBD1 may be the D gene, going by 5 matching bases. This TCR was sampled from a male donor with papillary thyroid cancer or a benign thyroid nodule (not recorded which). Some clones in this sample may be carry-over from other donors' samples. The CDR3 here reads CASASPGGSSGNTIYF. The bases read TGTGCCAGCGCCTCGCCCGGGGGTAGCTCTGGAAACACCATATATTTT.